This T cell receptor (beta chain) was sequenced for a study of T cell responses to AZD1222 COVID-19 vaccine. Study-level points and caveats: Researchers report vaccine-associated CD4 TCRs spanning spike, with dominance at 160-218 and 743-854. Among spike-specific TCRs, nearly half reportedly target unmutated variant regions. It should be noted that donors were predominantly white British and more often female, and clonal diversity was possibly underestimated.

CDR1 is KGHSH, CDR2 LQKENI, per germline. Trimming removed 3 bases at V and 4 bases at J, with 6 bases between. The CDR3 extends over 12 amino acids. Sequencing was performed with immunoSEQ multiplex PCR; in TCRdb, only in-frame clones are kept and a portion is missing. The sample holds some 90,000 clones, 70% to 90% seen once. This clone was counted a few times. No antigen is known for it. Distinct nucleotide sequences in the sample also encode this CDR3. This chain joins TRBV18 and TRBJ2-5; D might be TRBD1 (6 bases). This sample comprised peripheral blood, obtained on day 0 of AZD1222 vaccination. This TCR was sampled from an adult in good health. This CDR3 reads CASSPDRETQYF. The DNA of the CDR3 is TGTGCCAGCTCACCGGACAGAGAGACCCAGTACTTC.